This T cell receptor (beta chain) was sequenced in a study of T-cell reconstitution after alpha-beta-depleted transplantation in children. Overall study findings and caveats: Elevated TCRbeta diversity at day 60 was traced, in some patients, to surviving recipient T cells and thymic progenitors. Reports say that about two months after transplant, the alpha-beta T cells came out of several hundred graft clones that had expanded. Most T-cell counts and diversity one year after the transplant came from T cells that were newly produced.

CDR1 MNHEY and CDR2 SMNVEV come from the germline V gene (reference sequence). V shed 3 bases and J 6 bases; nucleotides not matched to a gene: 1. This CDR3 contains 13 residues. The TCRbeta library incorporated unique molecular identifiers. MiXCR, applied by TCRdb to the PCR reads, yields one record per CDR3 protein. The sample includes some 78,000 distinct CDR3 sequences, 11% to 15% of them seen just once. Details on this clonotype: Its antigen remains unknown.

This sequence joins TRBV27 and TRBJ2-1, with 8 bases that match TRBD1. Sequencing used PBMCs, mostly from graft donor cells, obtained 180 days after TCRalphabeta/CD19-depleted stem cell transplant. The source is a male patient between 2 and 15 years old who had a stem cell transplant for acute lymphoblastic leukemia, so the T cells may come from the graft donor. The CDR3: CASSFTGGNEQFF. The CDR3 nucleotides are TGTGCCAGCAGTTTCACAGGGGGCAATGAGCAGTTCTTC.